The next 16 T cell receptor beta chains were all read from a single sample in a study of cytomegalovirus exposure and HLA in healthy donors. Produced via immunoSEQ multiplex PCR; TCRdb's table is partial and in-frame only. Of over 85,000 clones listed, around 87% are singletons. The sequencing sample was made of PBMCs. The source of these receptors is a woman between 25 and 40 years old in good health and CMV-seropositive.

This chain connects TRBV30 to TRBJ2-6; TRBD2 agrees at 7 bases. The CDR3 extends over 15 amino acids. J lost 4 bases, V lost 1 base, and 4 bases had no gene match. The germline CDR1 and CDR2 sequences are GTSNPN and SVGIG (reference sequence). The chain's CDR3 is CAWSGGREGANVLTF. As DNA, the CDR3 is TGTGCCTGGAGTGGAGGGAGGGAAGGGGCCAACGTCCTGACTTTC.

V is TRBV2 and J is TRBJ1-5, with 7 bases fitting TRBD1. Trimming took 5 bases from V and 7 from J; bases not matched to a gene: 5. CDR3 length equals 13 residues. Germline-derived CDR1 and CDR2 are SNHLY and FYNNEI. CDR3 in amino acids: CASSTGDWQPQHF. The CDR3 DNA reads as TGTGCCAGCAGTACAGGGGATTGGCAGCCCCAGCATTTT.

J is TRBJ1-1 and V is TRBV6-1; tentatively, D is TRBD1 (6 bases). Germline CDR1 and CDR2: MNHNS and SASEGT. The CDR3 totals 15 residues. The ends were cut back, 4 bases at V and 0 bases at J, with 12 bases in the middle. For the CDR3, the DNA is TGTGCCAGCAGTGTAGGGGGTGCCATGAACACTGAAGCTTTCTTT. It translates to CASSVGGAMNTEAFF.

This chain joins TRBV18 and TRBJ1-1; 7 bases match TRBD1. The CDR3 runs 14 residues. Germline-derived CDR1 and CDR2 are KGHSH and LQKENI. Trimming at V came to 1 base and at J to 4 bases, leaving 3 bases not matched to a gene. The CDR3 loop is CASSPQGAPTEAFF. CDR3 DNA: TGTGCCAGCTCACCACAGGGGGCACCCACTGAAGCTTTCTTT.

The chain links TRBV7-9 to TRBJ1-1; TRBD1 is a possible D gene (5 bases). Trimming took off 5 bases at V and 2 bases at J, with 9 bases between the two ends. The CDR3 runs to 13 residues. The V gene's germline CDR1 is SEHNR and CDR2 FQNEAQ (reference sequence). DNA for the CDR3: TGTGCCAGCAGCCCCCAGGGAAACACTGAAGCTTTCTTT. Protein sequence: CASSPQGNTEAFF.

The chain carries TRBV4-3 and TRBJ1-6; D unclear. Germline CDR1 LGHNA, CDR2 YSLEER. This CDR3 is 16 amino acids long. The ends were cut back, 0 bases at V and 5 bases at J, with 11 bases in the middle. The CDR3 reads CASSQDGQVDNSPLHF. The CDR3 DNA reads TGCGCCAGCAGCCAAGATGGGCAGGTTGATAATTCACCCCTCCACTTT.

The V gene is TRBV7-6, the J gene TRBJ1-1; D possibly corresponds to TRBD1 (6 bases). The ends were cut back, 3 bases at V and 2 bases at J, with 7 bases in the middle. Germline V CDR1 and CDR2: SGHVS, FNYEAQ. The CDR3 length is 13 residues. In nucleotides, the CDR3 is TGTGCCAGCAGCTTGGGACACAACACTGAAGCTTTCTTT. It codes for CASSLGHNTEAFF.

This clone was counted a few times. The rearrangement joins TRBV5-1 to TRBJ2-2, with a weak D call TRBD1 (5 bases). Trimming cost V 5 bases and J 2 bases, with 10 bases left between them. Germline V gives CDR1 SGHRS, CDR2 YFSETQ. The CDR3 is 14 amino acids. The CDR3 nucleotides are TGCGCCAGCAGGGGGCTGCAAAACACCGGGGAGCTGTTTTTT. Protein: CASRGLQNTGELFF.

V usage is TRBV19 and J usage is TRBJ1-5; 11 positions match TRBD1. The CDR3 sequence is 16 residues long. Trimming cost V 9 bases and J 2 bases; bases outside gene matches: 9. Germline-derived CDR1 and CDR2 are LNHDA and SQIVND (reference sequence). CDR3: CASLDRGRGGNQPQHF. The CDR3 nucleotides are TGTGCCAGCCTGGACAGGGGGCGAGGCGGCAATCAGCCCCAGCATTTT.

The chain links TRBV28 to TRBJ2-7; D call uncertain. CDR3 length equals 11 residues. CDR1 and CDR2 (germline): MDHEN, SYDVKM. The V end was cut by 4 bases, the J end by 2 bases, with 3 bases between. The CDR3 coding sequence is TGTGCCAGCAGTTCCACCTACGAGCAGTACTTC. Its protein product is CASSSTYEQYF.

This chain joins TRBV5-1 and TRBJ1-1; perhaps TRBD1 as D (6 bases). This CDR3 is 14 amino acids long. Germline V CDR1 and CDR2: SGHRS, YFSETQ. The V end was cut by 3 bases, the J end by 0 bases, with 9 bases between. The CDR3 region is CASSSQGLNTEAFF. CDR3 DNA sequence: TGCGCCAGCAGCTCACAGGGCCTGAACACTGAAGCTTTCTTT. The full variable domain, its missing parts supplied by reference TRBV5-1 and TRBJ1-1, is KAGVTQTPRYLIKTRGQQVTLSCSPISGHRSVSWYQQTPGQGLQFLFEYFSETQRNKGNFPGRFSGRQFSNSRSEMNVSTLELGDSALYLCASSSQGLNTEAFFGQGTRLTVV.

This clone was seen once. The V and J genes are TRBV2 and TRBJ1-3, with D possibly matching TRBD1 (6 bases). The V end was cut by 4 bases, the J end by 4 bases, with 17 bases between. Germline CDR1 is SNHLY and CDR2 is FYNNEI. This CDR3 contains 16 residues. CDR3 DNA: TGTGCCAGCAGTGCGGTGGGGGCGAATGTCGGAAACACCATATATTTT. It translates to CASSAVGANVGNTIYF.

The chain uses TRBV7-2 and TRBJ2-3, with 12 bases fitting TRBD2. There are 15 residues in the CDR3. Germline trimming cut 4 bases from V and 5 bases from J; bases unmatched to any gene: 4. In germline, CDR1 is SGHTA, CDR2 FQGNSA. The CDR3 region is CASSSSSGREDTQYF. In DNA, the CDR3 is TGTGCCAGCAGCTCCTCTAGCGGGAGGGAAGATACGCAGTATTTT.

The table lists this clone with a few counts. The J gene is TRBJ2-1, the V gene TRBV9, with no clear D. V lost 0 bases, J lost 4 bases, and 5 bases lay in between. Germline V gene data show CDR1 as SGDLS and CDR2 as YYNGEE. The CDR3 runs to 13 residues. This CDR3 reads CASSVELYNEQFF. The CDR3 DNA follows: TGTGCCAGCAGCGTAGAACTTTACAATGAGCAGTTCTTC.

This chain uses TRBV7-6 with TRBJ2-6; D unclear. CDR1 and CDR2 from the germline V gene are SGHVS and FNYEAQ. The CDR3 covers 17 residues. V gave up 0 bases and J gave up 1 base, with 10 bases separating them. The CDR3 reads CASSLAPAPSGANVLTF. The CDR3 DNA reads TGTGCCAGCAGCTTAGCGCCCGCGCCTTCTGGGGCCAACGTCCTGACTTTC.

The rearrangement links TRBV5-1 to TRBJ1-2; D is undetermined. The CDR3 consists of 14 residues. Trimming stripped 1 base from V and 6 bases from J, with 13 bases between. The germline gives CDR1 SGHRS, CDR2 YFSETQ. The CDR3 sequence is CASSLFEISDGYTF. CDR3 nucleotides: TGCGCCAGCAGCTTGTTCGAAATATCGGATGGCTACACCTTC.